These 20 T cell receptor beta chains came from one sample sequenced in a study of blood T cell repertoires in COVID-19. Profiling relied on immunoSEQ multiplex PCR, and the TCRdb table lists in-frame clones only, not all of them. The sample holds over 10,000 clones, roughly 82% seen once. The sequencing input was peripheral blood. The origin of the receptors is a man of 80 years or more with acute or convalescent COVID-19.

The chain is built from TRBV19 and TRBJ1-1; possibly TRBD1 for D (5 bases). Germline loops: CDR1 LNHDA, CDR2 SQIVND (reference sequence). V gave up 7 bases and J gave up 1 base, with 13 bases separating them. This CDR3 spans 14 amino acids. CDR3 amino acids: CASKVGHQNTEAFF. In DNA, the CDR3 is TGTGCCAGTAAGGTGGGGCATCAGAACACTGAAGCTTTCTTT.

Only one count was recorded for this clone. This chain joins TRBV6-5 and TRBJ1-2; 9 bases agree with TRBD1. CDR1 and CDR2 from the germline V gene are MNHEY and SVGAGI. The CDR3 spans 15 residues. V was clipped by 5 bases and J by 4 bases; unmatched bases: 8. The CDR3 DNA follows: TGTGCCAGCAGTACCTCGACAGGGGGAGGCTATGGCTACACCTTC. Protein product: CASSTSTGGGYGYTF.

This sequence joins TRBV6-6 and TRBJ1-2; D is unclear. The CDR3 extends over 13 amino acids. Trimming shortened V by 7 bases and J by 8 bases, and 17 bases separated the two germline ends. Germline V gene data show CDR1 as MNHNY and CDR2 as SVGAGI (reference sequence). The CDR3 reads CASTRAEEDGYTF. The CDR3 DNA is TGTGCCAGCACCCGGGCCGAGGAGGACGGCTACACCTTC.

This clone was seen a few times. The chain uses TRBV11-2 and TRBJ2-7, with 9 positions matching TRBD1. Germline V gives CDR1 SGHAT, CDR2 FQNNGV. This CDR3 spans 15 amino acids. Trimming at V came to 0 bases and at J to 4 bases, leaving 4 bases not matched to a gene. CDR3 amino acids: CASSLEDRGGYEQYF. The CDR3 coding sequence is TGTGCCAGCAGCTTAGAGGACAGGGGAGGGTACGAGCAGTACTTC.

V usage is TRBV6-5 and J usage is TRBJ2-7, with TRBD1 identical over 12 bases. The CDR3 spans 16 residues. The J segment lost 7 bases and the V segment lost 0 bases, leaving 7 bases of the junction unmatched. Germline V CDR1 and CDR2: MNHEY, SVGAGI. The CDR3 here is CASSYSRDRGPVEQYF. The CDR3 DNA follows: TGTGCCAGCAGTTACTCGCGGGACAGGGGGCCCGTAGAGCAGTACTTC.

CDR3 region: CASAPHPFREQYF. The CDR3 region has the DNA TGTGCCAGCGCACCGCACCCGTTTAGAGAGCAGTACTTC. V gene TRBV12-3 or TRBV12-4 combines with J gene TRBJ2-7; no reliable D call. V was pared by 8 bases and J by 7 bases, with 18 bases between. This CDR3 is 13 amino acids long.

This clone occurred once. This chain joins TRBV19 and TRBJ1-6; the D is unclear. From germline, CDR1 is LNHDA and CDR2 SQIVND (reference sequence). This CDR3 is built from 16 residues. V lost 3 bases and J lost 10, with 19 bases in between. The CDR3 region has the DNA TGTGCCAGTAGTATTCGTGGGTATCGGGTCTCCTCACCCCTCCACTTT. This sequence encodes CASSIRGYRVSSPLHF.

The V call is TRBV2, the J call TRBJ1-2; D is unclear. Trimming removed 7 bases from V and 3 bases from J, with 12 bases in between. This CDR3 has 13 amino acids. Germline V gene lookup returns CDR1 SNHLY and CDR2 FYNNEI. DNA of the CDR3: TGTGCCAGCAAGGAGATGCCTGACTATGGCTACACCTTC. Its translation is CASKEMPDYGYTF.

CDR3 sequence: CASSLTGGVTEAFF. As DNA, the CDR3 is TGTGCCAGCAGCTTGACAGGGGGTGTTACTGAAGCTTTCTTT. The genes are TRBV7-2 and TRBJ1-1; 9 bases align to TRBD1. The CDR3 has 14 residues. Germline assignment: CDR1 SGHTA and CDR2 FQGNSA. Unmatched junction bases numbered 4, after V lost 3 bases and J lost 5 bases.

The genes are TRBV7-3 and TRBJ1-1; unclear D gene. Per germline, CDR1 SGHTA and CDR2 FQGTGA. The CDR3 is 13 residues long. V lost 2 bases to trimming and J lost 3 bases, with 7 bases between them. CDR3 amino acids: CASSLSSDTEAFF. CDR3 DNA sequence: TGTGCCAGCAGCTTATCGTCAGACACTGAAGCTTTCTTT.

The chain links TRBV19 to TRBJ2-6; 7 positions agree with TRBD1. Germline V gene sequence: CDR1 LNHDA, CDR2 SQIVND (reference sequence). The CDR3 consists of 17 residues. V lost 4 bases and J lost 0; bases outside the gene matches: 6. The CDR3 nucleotides are TGTGCCAGTAGTACCAGACAGGGTGTCTCTGGGGCCAACGTCCTGACTTTC. Translating it yields CASSTRQGVSGANVLTF.

This chain links TRBV4-2 with TRBJ2-1; D may be TRBD2 (5 bases). The CDR3 spans 15 residues. V was pared by 5 bases and J by 0 bases, with 11 bases between. Germline V gene data show CDR1 as LGHNA and CDR2 as YNFKEQ. CDR3: CASSEMGSSYNEQFF. The CDR3 nucleotides are TGTGCCAGCAGCGAGATGGGGAGCTCCTACAATGAGCAGTTCTTC.

The rearrangement joins TRBV6-5 to TRBJ1-1; 7 nucleotides align to TRBD1. CDR1 and CDR2 (germline): MNHEY, SVGAGI. The CDR3 extends over 16 amino acids. The ends lost 2 bases at V and 1 base at J; junction bases unmatched: 7. The CDR3, as DNA: TGTGCCAGCAGTTACAGCCGGGACAGCAAGAACACTGAAGCTTTCTTT. This encodes CASSYSRDSKNTEAFF.

This clone was seen only once. This rearrangement joins TRBV19 to TRBJ2-7, with D unresolved. The CDR3 extends over 15 amino acids. Trimming pared 1 base from V and 2 bases from J, leaving 12 bases between. From germline, CDR1 is LNHDA and CDR2 SQIVND (reference sequence). The DNA of the CDR3 is TGTGCCAGTAGTATAGGTCCAGGATCTGCCTACGAGCAGTACTTC. Its translation is CASSIGPGSAYEQYF.

The J gene is TRBJ1-5, the V gene TRBV12-3 or TRBV12-4; D remains ambiguous. Trimming shortened V by 3 bases and J by 3 bases, and 6 bases separated the two germline ends. The CDR3 totals 13 residues. The CDR3: CASSFSVNQPQHF. The CDR3 nucleotides read TGTGCCAGCAGTTTCTCTGTCAATCAGCCCCAGCATTTT.

This clone was seen just once. CDR3 in DNA: TGTGCCAGCAGCTTAGCCGGGACTGGATTTACCGGGGAGCTGTTTTTT. It is translated as CASSLAGTGFTGELFF. The chain joins TRBV11-2 to TRBJ2-2, with D perhaps TRBD2 (6 bases). From germline, CDR1 is SGHAT and CDR2 FQNNGV. This CDR3 spans 16 amino acids. The V end lost 1 base, the J end lost 5 bases, and 14 bases lay between the germline ends.

The rearrangement links TRBV3-1 (or the pseudogene TRBV3-2) to TRBJ2-4; no clear D. Trimming left V 0 bases short and J 7 bases short, with 13 bases between. The CDR3 loop spans 15 amino acids. From germline, CDR1 is LGHDT and CDR2 YNNKEL (reference sequence). The CDR3 here is CASSQETAMRNIQYF. The DNA of the CDR3 is TGTGCCAGCAGCCAAGAAACGGCAATGAGGAACATTCAGTACTTC.

The rearrangement links TRBV25-1 to TRBJ1-5, with D perhaps TRBD1 (6 bases). CDR3 length equals 15 residues. V was shortened by 5 bases and J by 2 bases, with 13 bases between the two germline ends. Germline CDR1 is MGHDK and CDR2 is SYGVNS. The CDR3 nucleotides are TGTGCCAGCAGTCACGGGGGGGGCGGCAATCAGCCCCAGCATTTT. The encoded protein is CASSHGGGGNQPQHF.

The chain's CDR3 is CASSTSPPGLGPLEQYF. CDR3 bases: TGCGCCAGCAGCACGTCCCCCCCGGGACTAGGGCCCCTGGAGCAGTACTTC. The V and J genes are TRBV5-1 and TRBJ2-7, with TRBD2 identical over 8 bases. The CDR3 is made up of 17 amino acids. Trimming at V came to 4 bases and at J to 7 bases, leaving 19 bases not matched to a gene. Germline loops: CDR1 SGHRS, CDR2 YFSETQ.

Here the CDR3 reads CASSQALDTQYF. The DNA of the CDR3 is TGTGCCAGCAGCCAAGCCTTAGATACGCAGTATTTT. This rearrangement joins TRBV3-1 (or the pseudogene TRBV3-2) to TRBJ2-3; D remains ambiguous. The V end lost 1 base, the J end lost 5 bases, and 4 bases lay between the germline ends. The V gene's germline CDR1 is LGHDT and CDR2 YNNKEL (reference sequence). The CDR3 has 12 amino acids.